These T cell receptor beta chains were read from a single sample in a study of T cells after yellow fever vaccination. TCRdb fed the 5' RACE reads into MiXCR, producing one record per CDR3 protein. The sample has 13,000 or so distinct CDR3 sequences, approximately 4.9% seen once. This specimen was PBMCs, either bulk or a sorted T-cell subset (CD4+, CD8+, memory, or dextramer-sorted; not recorded which), taken 45 days after the yellow fever booster vaccination. These TCRs come from a man in his thirties or forties who received the YFV17D yellow fever vaccine. CDR3s include the opening cysteine and the closing phenylalanine or tryptophan. The size of a clone is reported for some rows only, either as once, few or many, or as a class for expanded clones.

many	TRBV20-1	CSLPGHPEAFF
many	TRBV24-1	CATSDLPVSGATQYF
many	TRBV7-2	CASTQGSSNQPQHF
many	TRBV5-1	CASSLEVAHTEAFF
many	TRBV20-1	CSASNFGGRYNEQFF
many	TRBV4-2	CASSLLAGDATGELFF
many	TRBV11-2	CASSARDRESYEQYF
many	TRBV29-1	CSVTSGILGDTQYF
many	TRBV4-3	CASSQGIAGPTGELFF
many	TRBV20-1	CSASSYDTQYF
many	TRBV6-1	CASSEVGFTEHF
many	TRBV7-7	CASSLPMWGLAGALPNTGELFF
many	TRBV19	CASSLGTTNEKLFF
many	TRBV10-3	CAISEGARSEQYF
many	TRBV30	CAWSRAGGPLEQYF
many	TRBV5-1	CASSLTVGVVKTQYF
many	TRBV7-2	CASSSSGQASYEQYF
many	TRBV20-1	CSARTGDETQYF
many	TRBV20-1	CSARALGAGVNEQYF
.	TRBV15	CATSRDPSNQPQHF
many	TRBV5-6	CASSFGQGALGYEQYF
many	TRBV7-2	CASTGTFGYEQYF
many	TRBV12-5	CASGLGVNEQFF
many	TRBV9	CASSVGTGLDEQFF
many	TRBV4-1	CASSQERAPDTDTQYF
many	TRBV5-1	CASSPTGRRGYTF
many	TRBV12-3/TRBV12-4	CASSQRDTGELFF
many	TRBV28	CALGGNYGYTF
many	TRBV5-1	CASSFRGTRAAYEQYF
many	TRBV3-1	CASSQGRRITSYEQYF
many	TRBV29-1	CSVEPRGQGEQFF
many	TRBV28	CASSSHRGLADTQYF
many	TRBV4-3	CASRQRELAGGPKPYEQYF
many	TRBV5-5	CASSSRLAGGSGELFF
many	TRBV7-9	CASSLLRGGKNTGELFF
many	TRBV7-6	CASSLGASGRAYRQETQYF
many	TRBV6-6	CASSYRLAGRYF
many	TRBV12-3/TRBV12-4	CASSLQGSYGYTF
many	TRBV20-1	CSAPLVLSQYF
many	TRBV2	CASSVPSGRTNTGELFF
many	TRBV9	CASSRDRGGDTQYF
many	TRBV27	CASSFGVRNEQYF
many	TRBV27	CASSPGTGGPYEQYF
many	TRBV12-3/TRBV12-4	CASSLQSSGNTIYF
many	TRBV5-6	CASSLGQLSTGELFF
many	TRBV20-1	CSARLQVGDNSPLHF
many	TRBV7-2	CASSLAPRTAYNEQFF
many	TRBV6-6	CASGGTTYEQYF
.	TRBV7-2	CASSLVGGPDTQYF
many	TRBV5-1	CASSFGPGDNQPQHF
many	TRBV7-2	CASSTPTSGSSTGELFF
many	TRBV3-1	CASSPTGAGANVLTF
.	TRBV6-1	CASTQGRTYQETQYF
few	TRBV5-1	CASSLVGTGGEDQETQYF
many	TRBV7-9	CASSRVLGNFQETQYF
many	TRBV7-9	CSSSLGGDVAKNIQYF